Each of the 13 T cell receptor beta chains below was sequenced from the same sample in a study of identical twins. TCRdb fed the 5' RACE reads into MiXCR, producing one record per CDR3 protein. The table shows around 370,000 distinct CDR3 sequences, with around 9% occurring only once. Sequencing was done on a sample of naive T cells sorted from blood. These receptors were taken from a woman in her 50s in good health.

CDR3 loop: CATQTRLFFHHEQYV. The CDR3, as DNA: TGTGCCACCCAGACTAGGCTCTTCTTCCACCACGAGCAGTACGTC. The chain employs TRBV21-1 and TRBJ2-7; the table's TRBD2 call for D was not verified on the DNA. TRBV21-1 represents a pseudogene. The CDR3 is 15 residues long.

The genes are TRBV7-9 and TRBJ2-2; D gene unclear. The CDR3 sequence is 10 residues long. V lost 8 bases and J lost 6, with 4 bases in between. Germline V lookup: CDR1 SEHNR, CDR2 FQNEAQ (reference sequence). CDR3 coding DNA: TGTGCCAGCGAGCCCGGGGAGCTGTTTTTT. It yields the protein CASEPGELFF.

This clonotype was seen a handful of times. The rearrangement uses TRBV11-2 and TRBJ2-3, with D maybe TRBD1 (5 bases). The germline CDR1 and CDR2 sequences are SGHAT and FQNNGV. CDR3 length: 14 amino acids. V gave up 3 bases and J gave up 4 bases, with 11 bases separating them. The CDR3 coding sequence is TGTGCCAGCAGCTTCACAGGCCAATCAGATACGCAGTATTTT. It translates to CASSFTGQSDTQYF.

This clonotype occurred a few times. This chain uses TRBV5-1 with TRBJ2-3; D unclear. This CDR3 contains 15 residues. Germline V gene data show CDR1 as SGHRS and CDR2 as YFSETQ. Between the trimmed V and J ends, which lost 5 bases and 0 bases, there was a span of 13 bases. The CDR3 DNA sequence: TGCGCCAGCAGTCGGATTTCAACTAGCACAGATACGCAGTATTTT. It is translated as CASSRISTSTDTQYF.

The chain couples TRBV7-6 to TRBJ2-2; D gene unclear. CDR1 SGHVS and CDR2 FNYEAQ come from the germline V gene. The ends were cut back, 4 bases at V and 0 bases at J, with 12 bases in the middle. The CDR3 totals 16 residues. CDR3 sequence reads: CASSSPAGANTGELFF. DNA of the CDR3: TGTGCCAGCAGCTCCCCTGCCGGAGCGAACACCGGGGAGCTGTTTTTT.

Only a few counts were recorded for this clonotype. The chain employs TRBV5-1 and TRBJ2-1; a weak D match, TRBD2 (6 bases). Germline V gives CDR1 SGHRS, CDR2 YFSETQ. The CDR3 loop spans 13 amino acids. Trimming took off 2 bases at V and 14 bases at J, with 17 bases between the two ends. CDR3 amino acids: CASSFGLGRTKFF. CDR3 nucleotide sequence: TGCGCCAGCAGCTTTGGTTTGGGCAGGACTAAGTTCTTC.

This clonotype was recorded a few times. The J gene is TRBJ2-7, the V gene TRBV19; D ambiguous. The CDR3 consists of 16 residues. V was trimmed by 4 bases and J by 0 bases, leaving 16 bases between them. Germline CDR1 reads LNHDA; CDR2 reads SQIVND (reference sequence). The CDR3 sequence: CASSSPSTASSYEQYF. The CDR3 DNA reads as TGTGCCAGTAGTAGCCCCTCGACGGCCAGCTCCTACGAGCAGTACTTC.

This chain joins TRBV7-8 and TRBJ2-2; D gene unclear. V lost 8 bases, J lost 5 bases, and 15 bases lay in between. Per the germline V gene, CDR1 is SGHVS and CDR2 is FQNEAQ. The CDR3 runs to 14 residues. The CDR3 region is CASLETTATGELFF. The CDR3 region has the DNA TGTGCCAGCTTAGAAACCACAGCAACCGGGGAGCTGTTTTTT.

This clonotype appeared a few times. This chain joins TRBV14 and TRBJ1-4; 8 bases map to TRBD1. Germline V gene lookup returns CDR1 SGHDN and CDR2 FVKESK. Trimming cost V 4 bases and J 8 bases; bases outside gene matches: 6. This CDR3 comprises 14 residues. The DNA for the CDR3 is TGTGCCAGCAGCCGACCGGGACAGGTAGAAAAACTGTTTTTT. Its translation is CASSRPGQVEKLFF.

This clonotype was recorded at least ten times. The V and J genes are TRBV28 and TRBJ1-5; D is undetermined. Per the germline V gene, CDR1 is MDHEN and CDR2 is SYDVKM. The ends were cut back, 7 bases at V and 5 bases at J, with 9 bases in the middle. The CDR3 loop spans 12 amino acids. The CDR3 sequence: CASTGGDQPQHF. The CDR3 DNA follows: TGTGCCAGCACCGGCGGGGATCAGCCCCAGCATTTT.

This clonotype came up many times. The rearrangement links TRBV12-3 or TRBV12-4 to TRBJ1-4, with 8 bases matching TRBD1. This CDR3 is 13 amino acids long. Trimming cost V 6 bases and J 7 bases; bases outside gene matches: 4. CDR3 in DNA: TGTGCCAGCAGAGGGACAGGCCCTGAAAAACTGTTTTTT. It is translated as CASRGTGPEKLFF.

There are many counts of this clonotype. This rearrangement joins TRBV5-1 to TRBJ2-1; the D call may be TRBD1 or TRBD2 (6 bases each). Germline V CDR1 and CDR2: SGHRS, YFSETQ. The CDR3 has 17 amino acids. V was shortened by 4 bases and J by 9 bases, with 26 bases between the two germline ends. CDR3 in DNA: TGCGCCAGCAGCGAGGGGGAGTTGCGTACCAACGGGGGTGAGCAGTTCTTC. This sequence encodes CASSEGELRTNGGEQFF.

The chain combines TRBV4-1 with TRBJ2-3; D ambiguous. Per germline, CDR1 MGHRA and CDR2 YSYEKL. The CDR3 has 16 residues. The V end was cut by 4 bases, the J end by 2 bases, with 16 bases between. The CDR3 loop reads CASSPLDETFTDTQYF. The CDR3 region has the DNA TGCGCCAGCAGCCCCCTTGACGAGACCTTCACAGATACGCAGTATTTT.